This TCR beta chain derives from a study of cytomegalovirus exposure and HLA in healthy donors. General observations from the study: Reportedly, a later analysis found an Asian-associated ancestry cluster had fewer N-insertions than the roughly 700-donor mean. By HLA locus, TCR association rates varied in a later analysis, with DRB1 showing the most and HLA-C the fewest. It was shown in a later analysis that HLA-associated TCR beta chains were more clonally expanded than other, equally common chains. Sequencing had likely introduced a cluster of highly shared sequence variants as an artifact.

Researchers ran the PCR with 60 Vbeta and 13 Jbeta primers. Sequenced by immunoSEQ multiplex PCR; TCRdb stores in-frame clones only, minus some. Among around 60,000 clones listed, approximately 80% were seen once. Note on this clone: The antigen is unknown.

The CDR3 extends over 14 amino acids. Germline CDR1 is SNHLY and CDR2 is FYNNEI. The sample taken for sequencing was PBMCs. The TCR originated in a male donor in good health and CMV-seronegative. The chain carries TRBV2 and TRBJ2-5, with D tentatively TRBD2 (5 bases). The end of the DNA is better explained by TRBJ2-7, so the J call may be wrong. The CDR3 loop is CASSILVPSHEQYF. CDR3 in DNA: TGTGCCAGCAGTATACTAGTCCCAAGCCACGAGCAGTACTTC.